This TCR beta chain was retrieved from a study of T-cell reconstitution after alpha-beta-depleted transplantation in children. Findings of the study overall: Diversity of TCRbeta at day 60 was high in some patients, arising from surviving recipient T cells and thymic progenitors. Two months or so post-transplant, alpha-beta T cells reportedly derived from several hundred expanded graft clones. One year post-transplant, T-cell counts and diversity were largely derived from T cells produced anew.

This clonotype was seen ten or more times. Its cognate antigen is unknown. V lost 3 bases, J lost 4 bases, and 17 bases lay in between. Looked up from germline, CDR1 is SGHRS and CDR2 is YFSETQ. This CDR3 is 16 amino acids long. Molecular barcoding with unique molecular identifiers was used for the TCRbeta library. TCRdb fed the PCR reads into MiXCR, producing one record per CDR3 protein. Among approximately 500,000 distinct CDR3 sequences listed, approximately 10% were seen once. The sequencing used PBMCs, collected before TCRalphabeta/CD19-depleted stem cell transplant. The chain has TRBV5-1 and TRBJ2-1; D may match TRBD1 or TRBD2 (5 bases each). The receptor was derived from a child under 10 years old with inherited bone marrow failure, due to receive a stem cell transplant. This chain's CDR3 is CASSSSGPGGYNEQFF. The DNA of the CDR3 is TGCGCCAGCAGCTCCTCGGGACCCGGCGGATACAATGAGCAGTTCTTC.